This is a list of T cell receptor beta chains from one sample in a study of cytomegalovirus exposure and HLA in healthy donors. The repertoire was sequenced with immunoSEQ multiplex PCR; TCRdb's copy has only in-frame clones and lacks some. The sample consists of more than 85,000 clones, 60% to 80% of them appearing once. The specimen sequenced was PBMCs. All receptors come from a boy aged 5-17 years in good health and CMV-seronegative. CDR3s include the opening cysteine and the closing phenylalanine or tryptophan. Each record gives: V gene, clone size, J gene, CDR3 protein. Size is omitted from some rows. Given values are once, few, many or a class for expanded clones.

>TRBV9|.|TRBJ2-7
CASSSGPGPGAGDYEQYF
>TRBV7-9|medium-sized|TRBJ2-1
CASSRTSGSSYNEQFF
>TRBV7-2|.|TRBJ2-3
CASSLLAGGITDTQYF
>TRBV7-2|.|TRBJ2-5
CASSLGSGAQETQYF
>TRBV6-1|many|TRBJ2-1
CASSLGQGGNEQFF
>TRBV6-1|few|TRBJ1-5
CASREGQAQHF
>TRBV28|.|TRBJ1-6
CASEGSNPNNSPLHF
>TRBV4-1|.|TRBJ2-2
CASSARDYPNTGELFF
>TRBV7-2|.|TRBJ2-5
CASSPFGFGGSETQYF
>TRBV7-9|.|TRBJ1-4
CASSFDITNEKLFF
>TRBV5-6|.|TRBJ1-1
CASSLGARNTEAFF
>TRBV7-9|.|TRBJ2-1
CASTKRELHLTYNEQFF
>TRBV11-2|.|TRBJ2-7
CASSSRTGSYEQYF
>TRBV4-3|.|TRBJ1-5
CASSQGPQGASNQPQHF
>TRBV28|once|TRBJ2-7
CASTQGQGAYEQYF
>TRBV6-1|.|TRBJ1-2
CASSEGGRVTGYTF
>TRBV27|.|TRBJ2-5
CASSGRRQGGTQYF
>TRBV30|.|TRBJ1-3
CAWREKGTGVGNTIYF
>TRBV7-7|once|TRBJ2-5
CASSQGQGTGETQYF
>TRBV6-5|.|TRBJ2-7
CASSYTHPDRGYEQYF
>TRBV11-2|.|TRBJ1-2
CASSPNRGLGYTF
>TRBV6-8|.|TRBJ2-5
CARTRHIGLLAGVPTETQYF
>TRBV4-1|.|TRBJ1-6
CASSLDSNNSPLHF
>TRBV7-8|.|TRBJ1-2
CASSLVTGGNGYTF
>TRBV7-9|.|TRBJ1-2
CASSEGTEVEGYTF
>TRBV28|.|TRBJ1-1
CASSLVQANTEAFF
>TRBV5-1|.|TRBJ1-4
CASSPTRTGGEKLFF
>TRBV28|.|TRBJ1-2
CASSLDPGGGYGYTF
>TRBV6-5|.|TRBJ1-1
CASSVDRVTEAFF
>TRBV4-1|.|TRBJ1-2
CASSQDGGPNYGYTF
>TRBV6-4|.|TRBJ2-1
CASSPGQGMDEQFF